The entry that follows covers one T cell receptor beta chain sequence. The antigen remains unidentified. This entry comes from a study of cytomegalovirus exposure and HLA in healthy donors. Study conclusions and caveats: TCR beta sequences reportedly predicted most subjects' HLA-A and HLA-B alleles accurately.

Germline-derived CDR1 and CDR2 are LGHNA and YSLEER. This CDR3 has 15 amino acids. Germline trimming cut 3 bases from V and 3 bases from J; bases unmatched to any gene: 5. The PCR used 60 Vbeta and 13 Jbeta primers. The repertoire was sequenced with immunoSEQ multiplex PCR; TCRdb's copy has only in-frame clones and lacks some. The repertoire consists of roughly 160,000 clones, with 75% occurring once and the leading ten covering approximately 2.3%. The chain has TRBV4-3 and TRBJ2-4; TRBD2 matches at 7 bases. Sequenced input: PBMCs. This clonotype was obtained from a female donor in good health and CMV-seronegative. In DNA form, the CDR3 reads TGCGCCAGCAGCCAGGGAGGGGCGCTCAAAAACATTCAGTACTTC. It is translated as CASSQGGALKNIQYF.